The 8 T cell receptor beta chains below all came from one sample that was sequenced in a study of OX40 agonist ivuxolimab in advanced cancers. The repertoire was sequenced with immunoSEQ multiplex PCR; TCRdb's copy has only in-frame clones and lacks some. The sample records 100,000 to 120,000 clones, around 90% being singletons. Sequences were derived from CD4+ or CD8+ T cells sorted from blood, sampled in a trial of the OX40 agonist ivuxolimab. Receptor source: an adult with an advanced solid tumor such as melanoma, head and neck, liver or kidney cancer.

This chain uses TRBV19 with TRBJ2-7, with D perhaps matching TRBD2 (7 bases). From germline, CDR1 is LNHDA and CDR2 SQIVND (reference sequence). V was pared by 2 bases and J by 6 bases, with 14 bases between. The CDR3 is made up of 14 amino acids. CDR3 nucleotide sequence: TGTGCCAGTAGTATACAGGGGAGGGTAAGCGAGCAGTACTTC. Amino acids: CASSIQGRVSEQYF.

V is TRBV20-1 and J is TRBJ2-1, with TRBD1 identical over 7 bases. CDR1 is DFQATT and CDR2 is SNEGSKA in the germline V gene (reference sequence). V dropped 5 bases and J dropped 14; count of bases not matched to a gene: 6. The CDR3 covers 10 residues. The chain's CDR3 is CSAPGTVEFF. CDR3 sequence (DNA): TGCAGTGCTCCCGGGACAGTCGAGTTCTTC.

This clone occurred a few times. The chain recombines TRBV5-4 with TRBJ1-1, with D unresolved. The germline CDR1 and CDR2 sequences are SGHNT and YYREEE (reference sequence). Trimming took off 7 bases at V and 0 bases at J, with 10 bases between the two ends. The CDR3 has 13 amino acids. CDR3 sequence: CASGTELNTEAFF. CDR3 nucleotide sequence: TGTGCCAGCGGTACAGAACTGAACACTGAAGCTTTCTTT.

This CDR3 reads CASSLGTRNEQYF. The CDR3 DNA reads TGTGCCAGCAGCTTAGGGACACGCAACGAGCAGTACTTC. The chain uses TRBV7-2 and TRBJ2-7; TRBD1 is a possible D gene (5 bases). CDR1 is SGHTA and CDR2 is FQGNSA in the germline V gene. This CDR3 is 13 amino acids long. With 1 base removed from V and 5 bases from J, the gap between germline ends came to 9 bases.

The chain couples TRBV28 to TRBJ1-1, with a tentative D call TRBD1 (5 bases). Per the germline V gene, CDR1 is MDHEN and CDR2 is SYDVKM. The length of the CDR3 is 16 residues. V was clipped by 5 bases and J by 1 base, with 17 bases between them. CDR3 DNA: TGTGCCAGCAGTCTAATCCAACAGGTATCGAACACTGAAGCTTTCTTT. It codes for CASSLIQQVSNTEAFF. The variable domain in full, completed from reference TRBV28 and TRBJ1-1, reads DVKVTQSSRYLVKRTGEKVFLECVQDMDHENMFWYRQDPGLGLRLIYFSYDVKMKEKGDIPEGYSVSREKKERFSLILESASTNQTSMYLCASSLIQQVSNTEAFFGQGTRLTVV.

As DNA, the CDR3 is TGTGCCAGCAATTATGGGGGGGGTAATAGCAATCAGCCCCAGCATTTT. Its protein product is CASNYGGGNSNQPQHF. The rearrangement uses TRBV6-5 and TRBJ1-5; maybe TRBD1 (5 bases). This CDR3 spans 16 amino acids. CDR1 and CDR2 (germline): MNHEY, SVGAGI. V lost 7 bases and J lost 0, with 16 bases in between.

The chain recombines TRBV18 with TRBJ1-2, with D perhaps TRBD1 (5 bases). Germline loops: CDR1 KGHSH, CDR2 LQKENI. V lost 3 bases and J lost 4, with 9 bases in between. This CDR3 region has 13 residues. CDR3 sequence: CASSPRQGYGYTF. The CDR3 DNA reads as TGTGCCAGCTCACCTCGTCAGGGCTATGGCTACACCTTC.

This sequence joins TRBV5-1 and TRBJ2-1; 9 positions match TRBD1. With V trimmed by 4 bases and J by 5 bases, 4 bases remained unmatched. The CDR3 totals 14 residues. In germline, CDR1 is SGHRS, CDR2 YFSETQ. The CDR3 is CASSNGTGHNEQFF. The CDR3 DNA sequence: TGCGCCAGCAGCAACGGGACAGGGCACAATGAGCAGTTCTTC.